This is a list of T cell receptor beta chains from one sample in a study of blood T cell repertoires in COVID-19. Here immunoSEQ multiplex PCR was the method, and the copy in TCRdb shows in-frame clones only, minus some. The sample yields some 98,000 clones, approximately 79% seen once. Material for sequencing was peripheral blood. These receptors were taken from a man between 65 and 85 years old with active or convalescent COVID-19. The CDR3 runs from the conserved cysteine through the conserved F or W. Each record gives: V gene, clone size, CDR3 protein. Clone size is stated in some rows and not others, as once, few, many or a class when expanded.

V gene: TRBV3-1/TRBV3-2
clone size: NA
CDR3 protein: CASSPTGGSGANVLTF

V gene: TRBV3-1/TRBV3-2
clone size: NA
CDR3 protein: CASSHRTGQVSSGANVLTF

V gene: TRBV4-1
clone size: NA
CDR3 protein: CASSQDLRGNTGELFF

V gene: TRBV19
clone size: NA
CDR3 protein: CASSQSGTGGSGGYTF

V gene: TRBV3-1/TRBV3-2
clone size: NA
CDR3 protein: CASSPRVEGGHEQYF

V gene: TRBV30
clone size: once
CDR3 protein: CAWSTMGHFDQPQHF

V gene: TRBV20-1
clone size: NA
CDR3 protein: CSASLGPGNQPQHF

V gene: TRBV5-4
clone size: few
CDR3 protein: CASSKGGQGSYNSPLHF

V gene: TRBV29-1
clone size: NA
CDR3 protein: CSADSRNTGELFF

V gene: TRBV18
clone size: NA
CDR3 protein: CASSHTFGSGTGDTEAFF

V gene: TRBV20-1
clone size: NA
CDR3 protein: CSASMVAGGVEQYF

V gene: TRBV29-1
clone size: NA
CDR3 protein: CSVEEQNNEKLFF

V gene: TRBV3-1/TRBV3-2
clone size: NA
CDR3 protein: CASSHGWTSGGDPYEQYF

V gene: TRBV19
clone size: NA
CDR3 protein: CASSVLGAHGYTF

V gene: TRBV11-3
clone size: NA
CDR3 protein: CASSLGGAKSTDTQYF

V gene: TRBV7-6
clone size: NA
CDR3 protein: CASSPDRNSYNEQFF

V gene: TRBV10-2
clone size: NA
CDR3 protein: CASSDGGGATKFF

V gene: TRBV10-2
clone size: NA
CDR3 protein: CASSEIMGQRADTQYF

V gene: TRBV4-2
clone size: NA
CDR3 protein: CASSQEGSGIYGYTF

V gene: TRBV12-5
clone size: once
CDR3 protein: CASTGVITDTQYF

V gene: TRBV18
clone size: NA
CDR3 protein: CASSLGQGGTGELFF

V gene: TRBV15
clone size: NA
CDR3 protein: CATSDDLAAGELFF

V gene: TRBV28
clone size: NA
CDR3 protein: CASTRTNEKLFF

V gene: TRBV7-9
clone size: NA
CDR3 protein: CASSQGRGRTEAFF

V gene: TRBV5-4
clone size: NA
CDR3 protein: CASSGGGVTDTQYF

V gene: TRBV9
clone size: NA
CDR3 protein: CASSVAPGGTGELFF

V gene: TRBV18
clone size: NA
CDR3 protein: CASSPGLANTGELFF

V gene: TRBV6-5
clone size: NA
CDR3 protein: CASAGNTEAFF

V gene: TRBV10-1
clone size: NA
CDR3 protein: CASSDTGTSLTGELFF

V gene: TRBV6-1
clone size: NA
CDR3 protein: CASSEPPTKNIQYF

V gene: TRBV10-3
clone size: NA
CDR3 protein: CAISARQADGYTF

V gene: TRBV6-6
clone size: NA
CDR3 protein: CASSYRGASGYTF

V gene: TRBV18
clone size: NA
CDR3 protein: CASSAGATNEKLFF

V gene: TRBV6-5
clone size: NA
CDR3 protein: CASRGGNQPQHF

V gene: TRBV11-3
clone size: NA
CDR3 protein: CASSSKTSDGTDTQYF

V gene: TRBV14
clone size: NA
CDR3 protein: CASSQWAYNEQFF

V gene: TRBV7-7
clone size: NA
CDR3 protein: CASSLGLAYNEQFF

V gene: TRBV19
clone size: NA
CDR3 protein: CASSRGGTPYSEQYF

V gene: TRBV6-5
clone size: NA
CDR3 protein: CASSNRLTGNTIYF

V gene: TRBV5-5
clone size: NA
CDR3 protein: CASSLAVQGLYGYTF

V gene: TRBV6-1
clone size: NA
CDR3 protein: CASSESAHGTSKFF

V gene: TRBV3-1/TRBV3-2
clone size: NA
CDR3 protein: CASSQYSWAGYTF

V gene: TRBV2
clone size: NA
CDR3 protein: CASSEAGGRANEKLFF

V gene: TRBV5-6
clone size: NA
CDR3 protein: CASSSDTDYGYTF

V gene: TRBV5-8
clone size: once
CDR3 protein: CASSFTVILAGYYNEQFF

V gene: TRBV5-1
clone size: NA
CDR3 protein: CASSNRLVDPWETQYF

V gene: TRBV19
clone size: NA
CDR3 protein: CASSMAPQADTQYF

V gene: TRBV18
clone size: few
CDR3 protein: CASSPSQTGRRPGLGQTQYF

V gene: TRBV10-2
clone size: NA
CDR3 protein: CASSERGRGDTQYF

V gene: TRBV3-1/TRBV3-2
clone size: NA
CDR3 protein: CASSLGGVGTEAFF